This TCR beta chain was sequenced in a study of cytomegalovirus exposure and HLA in healthy donors. The wider study: In an earlier analysis, approximately 120 million unique TCR beta sequences were found from some 180 million T cells.

There are 15 residues in the CDR3. Germline loops: CDR1 MNHEY, CDR2 SMNVEV (reference sequence). The J segment lost 7 bases and the V segment lost 0 bases, leaving 3 bases of the junction unmatched. This PCR relied on a set of 60 Vbeta primers and 13 Jbeta primers. TCRdb's table, derived via immunoSEQ multiplex PCR, lists solely in-frame clones and lacks some. This listing includes roughly 100,000 clones. Sequencing input: PBMCs. The rearrangement joins TRBV27 to TRBJ1-6; 7 bases are shared with TRBD1. This clonotype was sampled from a woman aged 30 to 39 in good health and CMV-seronegative. CDR3 nucleotide sequence: TGTGCCAGCAGTTTATCGGGCAGGGGGAATTCACCCCTCCACTTT. This encodes CASSLSGRGNSPLHF.